The present T cell receptor beta chain was sequenced within a study of CD8 T cells in ankylosing spondylitis. General study findings and limits: Disease-linked clones, CD8+, were relatively rare in peripheral blood. Seven to nine highly homologous variants formed a TCR beta motif that appeared characteristic of ankylosing spondylitis blood.

Preparation of TCR beta libraries was done by quantitative 5'-RACE with molecular barcodes. Using its own MiXCR run on the 5' RACE reads, TCRdb lists one record per CDR3 protein. The sample contains some 700,000 distinct CDR3 sequences, roughly 20% of which appear only once. Germline assignment: CDR1 KGHSH and CDR2 LQKENI. CDR3 size: 16 residues. V lost 6 bases, J lost 5 bases, and 23 bases lay in between. This clonotype was seen a handful of times. The antigen is undetermined. The chain uses TRBV18 and TRBJ2-7; D assignment may be TRBD1 or TRBD2 (5 bases each). The sequenced sample was blood, either unsorted or a sorted T cell fraction (not recorded which). The TCR originated in a male donor with ankylosing spondylitis. CDR3 sequence (DNA): TGTGCCAGCTCCCAGGCCGACCCGGGACCCACCAACGAGCAGTACTTC. Protein product: CASSQADPGPTNEQYF.